This TCR beta chain stems from a study of vaccination effects on CD4 cells after COVID-19 (dated by TCRdb to between 2021 and 2023). A note on the overall study: Each participant received two doses of an mRNA SARS-CoV-2 vaccine, either BNT162b2 or mRNA-1273. Cultures from other donors in the study were sequenced with the Oncomine TCR Beta short-read assay on an Illumina iSeq 100. In both COVID-19 convalescent patients and infection-naive vaccine recipients, the study compared SARS-CoV-2 spike-specific CD4+ TCR repertoires from before mRNA vaccination with those from after it. The full study included some 10 COVID-19 convalescent patients and several SARS-CoV-2-naive healthy vaccine recipients.

Findings and caveats that apply to the study as a whole: Among healthy vaccine recipients, nearly all vaccine-induced clones were SARS-CoV-2 mono-reactive, and just 1 of 255 was cross-reactive with common cold coronaviruses. Both infection-induced and vaccine-induced clones contracted markedly at late post-vaccination timepoints, which is consistent with waning T cell responses. Limitations of the study were the small number of convalescent patients and the absence of early post-infection timepoints.

The ViraFEST assay stimulated PBMC with viral peptide pools and then used TCR sequencing to identify antigen-specific CD4+ T cell clonotypes by expansion. After less than 13 days of culture, CD4+ T cells were isolated with the EasySep CD4+ T cell isolation kit. The absence of prior SARS-CoV-2 infection in healthy vaccine recipients was confirmed by negative nucleocapsid antibodies before and after vaccination. Approximately 2 million PBMC per well were cultured with approximately 10 ug/ml peptides in IMDM containing approximately 4.5% human AB serum, about 10 IU/ml IL-2 and gentamicin. Half of the culture medium was replaced with fresh IL-2-containing medium on days 3 and 7. Each peptide stimulation condition was cultured in triplicate wells unless otherwise noted. PBMC were separated from whole blood using Ficoll-Paque Plus gradient centrifugation and were then either cryopreserved at -140C or used fresh. The overlapping peptide pools covered the spike proteins of SARS-CoV-2 and of the common cold coronaviruses HCoV-NL63, HCoV-OC43 and HCoV-229E. The QIAamp micro DNA kit was used to extract genomic DNA from the cultured CD4+ T cells.

Libraries came from the immunoSEQ multiplex PCR assay. DNA from the cultured and isolated CD4+ T cells underwent TCR beta CDR3 sequencing. Per the original workflow: Non-productive TCR sequences were discarded, and reads were trimmed to the CDR3 region, with only CDR3s of 7 or more amino acids retained. Antigen-specific clonotypes were identified with the MANAFEST web app by comparing expansion in peptide wells against reference cultures. To be called positive, a clone needed expansion at FDR<0.05 compared with the reference and with all other wells, an odds ratio greater than 5, and a frequency greater than 0.1% in two replicate wells. Cross-reactive clonotypes were defined as significantly expanded in SARS-CoV-2 spike wells and in at least one common cold coronavirus spike condition. CDR3 similarity was assessed by Levenshtein distance using the stringdist R package, and unrooted trees were constructed with ape in R 3.6.1. TCRdb provides this immuneACCESS table in a form limited to in-frame rearrangements. Some clones are lacking; in checked studies, under half of them reflect an unresolved V gene, and why the rest are absent is not known. D and trimming come from the DNA, and the V and J calls and clone size come from that table. In this sample the table shows under 70,000 clones, roughly 75% of which occur a single time. The ten largest account for about 4% of the sample.

The germline V gene specifies SGHRS as CDR1 and YFSETQ as CDR2. From cysteine to phenylalanine, the CDR3 is 14 amino acids long. Only CDR3 DNA remains: 42 bases, in frame from the first base. Compared with germline, V lacks 2 bases and J lacks 1 base; bases without a gene match: 1. A word on this clone: Its recognized antigen is unknown. No base quality values were provided; no much bigger clone lies one nucleotide off. This CDR3 is also generated by other DNA sequences in the sample.

The sample consisted of CD4+ T cells from PBMCs cultured with HCoV-OC43 spike peptides, taken before COVID-19 vaccination. Sample cell subset or site, as interpreted from the label and publication: HCoV-OC43 spike overlapping peptide pool stimulation. Recombination joined TRBV5-1 with TRBJ2-3; 7 nucleotides in the junction match TRBD2. This TCR derives from a human donor who received a COVID-19 vaccine. The DNA sequence is given as TGCGCCAGCAGCTTCAGCGGGGGCACAGATACGCAGTATTTT. Translated, it gives CASSFSGGTDTQYF.